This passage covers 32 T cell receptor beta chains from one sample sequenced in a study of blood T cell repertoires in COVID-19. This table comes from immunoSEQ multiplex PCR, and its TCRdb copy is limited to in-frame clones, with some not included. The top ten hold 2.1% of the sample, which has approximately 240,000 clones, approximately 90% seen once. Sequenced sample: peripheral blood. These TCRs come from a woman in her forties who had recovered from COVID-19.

In nucleotides, the CDR3 is TGTGCCAGCAGCCCAGGACCGGGACTAGCGTCCTACGAGCAGTACTTC. Translating gives CASSPGPGLASYEQYF. The chain has TRBV7-3 and TRBJ2-7; 10 bases are shared with TRBD2. Germline V CDR1 and CDR2: SGHTA, FQGTGA. CDR3 size: 16 residues. V lost 5 bases, J lost 1 base, and 8 bases stayed unmatched.

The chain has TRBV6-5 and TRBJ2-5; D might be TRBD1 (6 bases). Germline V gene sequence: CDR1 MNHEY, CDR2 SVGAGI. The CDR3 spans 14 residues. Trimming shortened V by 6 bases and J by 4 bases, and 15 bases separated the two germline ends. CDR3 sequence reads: CASRPTGWGETQYF. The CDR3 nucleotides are TGTGCCAGCAGACCCACAGGGTGGGGAGAGACCCAGTACTTC.

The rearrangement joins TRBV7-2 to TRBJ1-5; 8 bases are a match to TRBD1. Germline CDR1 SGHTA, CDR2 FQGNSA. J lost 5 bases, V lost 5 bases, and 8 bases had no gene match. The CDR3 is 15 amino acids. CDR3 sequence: CASSAPGQGDQPQHF. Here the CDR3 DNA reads TGTGCCAGCAGCGCCCCCGGACAGGGTGATCAGCCCCAGCATTTT.

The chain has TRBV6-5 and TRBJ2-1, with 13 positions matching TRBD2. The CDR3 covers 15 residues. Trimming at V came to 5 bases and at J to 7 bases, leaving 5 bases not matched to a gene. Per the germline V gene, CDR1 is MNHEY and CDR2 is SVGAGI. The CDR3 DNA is TGTGCCAGCAGTCTACTAGCGGGAGGGGGGAATGAGCAGTTCTTC. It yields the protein CASSLLAGGGNEQFF.

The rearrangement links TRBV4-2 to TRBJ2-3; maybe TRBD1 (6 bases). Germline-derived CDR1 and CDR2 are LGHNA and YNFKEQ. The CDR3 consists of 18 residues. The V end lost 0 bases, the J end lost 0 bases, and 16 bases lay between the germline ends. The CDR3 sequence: CASSQDWINRDSTDTQYF. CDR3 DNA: TGTGCCAGCAGCCAAGATTGGATAAACAGGGATAGCACAGATACGCAGTATTTT.

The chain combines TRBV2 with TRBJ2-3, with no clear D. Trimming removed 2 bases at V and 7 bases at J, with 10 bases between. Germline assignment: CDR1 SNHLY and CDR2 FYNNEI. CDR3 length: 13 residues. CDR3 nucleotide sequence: TGTGCCAGCAGTGAACCCCTGACTTATACGCAGTATTTT. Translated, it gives CASSEPLTYTQYF.

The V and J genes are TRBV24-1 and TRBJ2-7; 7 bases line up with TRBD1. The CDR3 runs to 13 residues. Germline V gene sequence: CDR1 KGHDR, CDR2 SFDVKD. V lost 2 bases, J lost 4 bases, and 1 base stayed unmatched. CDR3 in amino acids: CATSDSQGYEQYF. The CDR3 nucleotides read TGTGCCACCAGTGATTCACAGGGGTACGAGCAGTACTTC.

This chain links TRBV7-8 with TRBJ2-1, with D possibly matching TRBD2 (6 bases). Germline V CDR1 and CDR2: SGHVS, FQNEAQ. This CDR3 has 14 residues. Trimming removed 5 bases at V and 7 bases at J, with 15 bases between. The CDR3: CASSERGLINEQFF. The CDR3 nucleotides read TGTGCCAGCAGCGAACGGGGACTCATAAATGAGCAGTTCTTC.

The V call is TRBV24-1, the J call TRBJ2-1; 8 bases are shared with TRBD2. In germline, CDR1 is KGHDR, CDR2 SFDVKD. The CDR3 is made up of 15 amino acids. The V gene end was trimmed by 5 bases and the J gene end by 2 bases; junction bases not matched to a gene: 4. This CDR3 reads CATSGSGGAYNEQFF. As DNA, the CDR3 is TGTGCCACCAGTGGGTCGGGAGGGGCCTACAATGAGCAGTTCTTC.

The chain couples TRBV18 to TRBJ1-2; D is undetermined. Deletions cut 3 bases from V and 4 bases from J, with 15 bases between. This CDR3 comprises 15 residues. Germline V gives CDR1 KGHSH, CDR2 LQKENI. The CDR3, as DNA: TGTGCCAGCTCACCCTGGGCAGAGGGTGTCTATGGCTACACCTTC. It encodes CASSPWAEGVYGYTF.

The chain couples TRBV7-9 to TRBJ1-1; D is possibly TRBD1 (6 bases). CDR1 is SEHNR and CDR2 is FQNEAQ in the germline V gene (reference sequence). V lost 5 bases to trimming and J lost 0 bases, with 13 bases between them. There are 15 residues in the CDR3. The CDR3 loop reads CASSAQGNMNTEAFF. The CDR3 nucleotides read TGTGCCAGCAGCGCGCAGGGGAATATGAACACTGAAGCTTTCTTT.

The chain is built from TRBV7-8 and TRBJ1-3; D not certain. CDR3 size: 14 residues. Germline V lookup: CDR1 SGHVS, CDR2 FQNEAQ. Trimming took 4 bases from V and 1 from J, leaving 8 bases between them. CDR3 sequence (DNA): TGTGCCAGCAGCTCGAGGGATTCTGGAAACACCATATATTTT. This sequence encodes CASSSRDSGNTIYF. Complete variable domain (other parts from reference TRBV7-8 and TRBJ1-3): GAGVSQSPRYKVAKRGQDVALRCDPISGHVSLFWYQQALGQGPEFLTYFQNEAQLDKSGLPSDRFFAERPEGSVSTLKIQRTQQEDSAVYLCASSSRDSGNTIYFGEGSWLTVV.

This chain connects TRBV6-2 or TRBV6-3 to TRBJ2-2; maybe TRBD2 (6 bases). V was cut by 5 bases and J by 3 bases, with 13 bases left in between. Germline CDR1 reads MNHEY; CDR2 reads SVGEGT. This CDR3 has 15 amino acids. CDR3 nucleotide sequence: TGTGCCAGCAGTAAAGGGGACTTTGACACCGGGGAGCTGTTTTTT. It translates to CASSKGDFDTGELFF.

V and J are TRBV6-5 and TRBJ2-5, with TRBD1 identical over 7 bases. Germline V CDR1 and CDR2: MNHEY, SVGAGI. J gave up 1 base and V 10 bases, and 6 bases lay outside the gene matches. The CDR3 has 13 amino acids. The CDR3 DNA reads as TGTGCCACACGAGGGGGCACCCAAGAGACCCAGTACTTC. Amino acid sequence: CATRGGTQETQYF.

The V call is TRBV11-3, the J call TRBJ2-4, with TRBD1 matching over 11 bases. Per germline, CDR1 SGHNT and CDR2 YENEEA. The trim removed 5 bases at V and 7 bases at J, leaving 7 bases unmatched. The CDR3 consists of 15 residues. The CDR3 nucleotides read TGTGCCAGCAGCCCACTCGGACAGGGGGCCAACATTCAGTACTTC. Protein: CASSPLGQGANIQYF.

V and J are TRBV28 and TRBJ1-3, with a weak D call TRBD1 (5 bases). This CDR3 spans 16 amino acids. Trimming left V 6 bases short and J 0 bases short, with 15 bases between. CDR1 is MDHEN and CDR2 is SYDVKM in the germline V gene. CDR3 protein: CASRSWGGSSGNTIYF. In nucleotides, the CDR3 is TGTGCCAGCAGATCCTGGGGGGGGTCCTCTGGAAACACCATATATTTT.

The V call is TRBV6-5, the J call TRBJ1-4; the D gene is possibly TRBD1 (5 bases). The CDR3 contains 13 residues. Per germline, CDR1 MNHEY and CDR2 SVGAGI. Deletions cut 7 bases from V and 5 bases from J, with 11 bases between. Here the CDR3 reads CASTGVRNEKLFF. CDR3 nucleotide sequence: TGTGCCAGCACGGGGGTTCGGAATGAAAAACTGTTTTTT.

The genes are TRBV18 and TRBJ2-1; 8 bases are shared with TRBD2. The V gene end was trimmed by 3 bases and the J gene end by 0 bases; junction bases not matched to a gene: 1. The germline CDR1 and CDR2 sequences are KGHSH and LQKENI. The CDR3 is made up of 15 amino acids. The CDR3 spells CASSPLAGSYNEQFF. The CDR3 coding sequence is TGTGCCAGCTCACCCCTAGCGGGCTCCTACAATGAGCAGTTCTTC.

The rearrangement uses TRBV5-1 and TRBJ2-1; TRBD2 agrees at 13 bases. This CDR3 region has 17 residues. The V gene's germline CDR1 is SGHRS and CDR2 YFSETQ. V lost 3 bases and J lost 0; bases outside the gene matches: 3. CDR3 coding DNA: TGCGCCAGCAGCTCGGGACTAGCGGGGACCTCCTACAATGAGCAGTTCTTC. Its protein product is CASSSGLAGTSYNEQFF.

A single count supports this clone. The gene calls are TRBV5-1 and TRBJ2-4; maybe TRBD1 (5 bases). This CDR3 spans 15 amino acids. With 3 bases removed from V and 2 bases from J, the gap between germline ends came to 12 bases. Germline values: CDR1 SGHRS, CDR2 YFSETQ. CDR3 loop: CASSSSTETKNIQYF. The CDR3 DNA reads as TGCGCCAGCAGCTCTTCGACAGAAACCAAAAACATTCAGTACTTC.

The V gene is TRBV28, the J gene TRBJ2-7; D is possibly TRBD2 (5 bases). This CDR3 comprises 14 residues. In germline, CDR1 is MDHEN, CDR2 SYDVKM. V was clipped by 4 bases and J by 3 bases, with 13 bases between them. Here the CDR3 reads CASSSPSGSYEQYF. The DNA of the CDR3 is TGTGCCAGCAGTTCCCCGAGCGGTAGCTACGAGCAGTACTTC.

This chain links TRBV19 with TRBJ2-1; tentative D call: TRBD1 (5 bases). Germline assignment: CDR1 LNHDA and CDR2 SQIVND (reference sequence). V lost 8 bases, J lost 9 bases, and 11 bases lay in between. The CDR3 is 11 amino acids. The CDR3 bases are TGTGCCAGTGGGTGGGGCGCTGAGCAGTTCTTC. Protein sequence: CASGWGAEQFF. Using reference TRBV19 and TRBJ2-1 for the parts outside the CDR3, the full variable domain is DGGITQSPKYLFRKEGQNVTLSCEQNLNHDAMYWYRQDPGQGLRLIYYSQIVNDFQKGDIAEGYSVSREKKESFPLTVTSAQKNPTAFYLCASGWGAEQFFGPGTRLTVL.

CDR3 coding DNA: TGTGCCAGCAGCTGGAGCGGGTTTGAGCAGTACTTC. This encodes CASSWSGFEQYF. V is TRBV7-2 and J is TRBJ2-7, with D possibly matching TRBD2 (6 bases). Trimming took off 4 bases at V and 7 bases at J, with 11 bases between the two ends. Germline V gene lookup returns CDR1 SGHTA and CDR2 FQGNSA. This CDR3 region has 12 residues.

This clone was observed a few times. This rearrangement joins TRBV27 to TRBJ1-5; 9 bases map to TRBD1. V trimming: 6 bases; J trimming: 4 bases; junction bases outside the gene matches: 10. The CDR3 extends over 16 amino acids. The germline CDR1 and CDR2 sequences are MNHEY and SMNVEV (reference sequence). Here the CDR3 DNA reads TGTGCCAGCAGGACCAGAAGAGGACAGGGGAATCAGCCCCAGCATTTT. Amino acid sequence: CASRTRRGQGNQPQHF.

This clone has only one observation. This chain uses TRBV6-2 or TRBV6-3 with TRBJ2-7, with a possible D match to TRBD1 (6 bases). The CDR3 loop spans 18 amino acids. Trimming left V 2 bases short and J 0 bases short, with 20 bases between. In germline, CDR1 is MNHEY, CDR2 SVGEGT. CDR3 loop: CASSYLDRFPSSSYEQYF. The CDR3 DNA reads TGTGCCAGCAGTTACCTGGACAGATTTCCTTCTAGCTCCTACGAGCAGTACTTC.

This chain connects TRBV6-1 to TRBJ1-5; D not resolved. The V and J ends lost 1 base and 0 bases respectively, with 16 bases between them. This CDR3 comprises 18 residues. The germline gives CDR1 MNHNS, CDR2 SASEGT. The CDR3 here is CASSEGALDTFSNQPQHF. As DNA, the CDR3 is TGTGCCAGCAGTGAAGGGGCCCTCGACACGTTTAGCAATCAGCCCCAGCATTTT.

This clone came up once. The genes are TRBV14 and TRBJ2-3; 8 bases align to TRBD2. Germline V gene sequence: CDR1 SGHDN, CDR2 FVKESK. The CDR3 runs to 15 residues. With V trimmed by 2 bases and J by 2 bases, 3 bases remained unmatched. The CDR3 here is CASSQNSGVTDTQYF. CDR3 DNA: TGTGCCAGCAGCCAAAATAGCGGGGTCACAGATACGCAGTATTTT.

CDR3 protein: CASSPLAGVFGEQFF. Here the CDR3 DNA reads TGTGCCAGCAGCCCGCTAGCGGGAGTCTTCGGTGAGCAGTTCTTC. The chain carries TRBV3-1 (or the pseudogene TRBV3-2) and TRBJ2-1; TRBD2 matches at 10 bases. The V segment lost 4 bases and the J segment 9 bases; nucleotides outside the gene matches: 9. Germline CDR1 reads LGHDT; CDR2 reads YNNKEL (reference sequence). This CDR3 has 15 residues.

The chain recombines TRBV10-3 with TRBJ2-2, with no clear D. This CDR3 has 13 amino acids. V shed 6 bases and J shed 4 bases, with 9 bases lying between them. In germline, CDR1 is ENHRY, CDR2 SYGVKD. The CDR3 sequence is CAIREGGTGELFF. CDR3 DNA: TGTGCCATCAGAGAAGGCGGCACCGGGGAGCTGTTTTTT.

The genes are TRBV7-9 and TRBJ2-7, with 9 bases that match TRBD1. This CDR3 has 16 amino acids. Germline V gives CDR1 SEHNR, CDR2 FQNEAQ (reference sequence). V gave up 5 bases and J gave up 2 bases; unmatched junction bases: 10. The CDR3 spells CASSPTETGGTYEQYF. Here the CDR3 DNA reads TGTGCCAGCAGCCCCACGGAGACAGGGGGTACCTACGAGCAGTACTTC.

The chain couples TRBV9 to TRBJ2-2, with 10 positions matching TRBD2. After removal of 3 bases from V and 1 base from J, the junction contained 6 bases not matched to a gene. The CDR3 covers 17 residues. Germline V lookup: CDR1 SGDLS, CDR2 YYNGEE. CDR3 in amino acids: CASSAQRLAGNTGELFF. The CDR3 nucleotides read TGTGCCAGCAGCGCACAAAGACTAGCGGGGAACACCGGGGAGCTGTTTTTT. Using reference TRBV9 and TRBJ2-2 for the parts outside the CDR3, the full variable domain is DSGVTQTPKHLITATGQRVTLRCSPRSGDLSVYWYQQSLDQGLQFLIQYYNGEERAKGNILERFSAQQFPDLHSELNLSSLELGDSALYFCASSAQRLAGNTGELFFGEGSRLTVL.

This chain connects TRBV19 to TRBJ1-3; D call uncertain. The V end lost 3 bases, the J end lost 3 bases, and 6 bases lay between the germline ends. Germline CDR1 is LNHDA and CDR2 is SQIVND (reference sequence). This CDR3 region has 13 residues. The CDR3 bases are TGTGCCAGTAGTATCCACTTTGGAAACACCATATATTTT. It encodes CASSIHFGNTIYF.